The subject of this entry is one TCR beta chain. The antigen is unknown. A read error is possible here, since a much larger clone lies one base away. Before being chosen for sequencing, patients had shown CD8+CD57+ cell expansion by flow cytometry. No therapy had been given to the patients at the time of blood sampling. This sample stems from a study of CD8+CD57+ T cells in acquired aplastic anemia. Findings and limits, study-wide: Shared by patients and controls, 25 to 30 CD8+ CDR3s were abundant in patients.

Genomic DNA templated the TCR beta VDJ and CDR3 profiling. One entry per CDR3 protein results from TCRdb running MiXCR on the reads. This sample has 150,000 to 200,000 distinct CDR3 sequences; roughly 48% occur once, and the top ten carry around 1.1%. The germline V gene encodes CDR1 SGDLS and CDR2 YYNGEE. V lost 6 bases and J lost 0, with 11 bases in between. The CDR3 totals 14 residues. The rearrangement links TRBV9 to TRBJ2-3; D unresolved. The sample taken for sequencing was sorted CD4+, CD8+, or CD8+CD57+ T cells (not recorded which) from PBMCs. The TCR sequence derives from a human donor with aplastic anemia. CDR3 coding DNA: TGTGCCAGCACCCAATTATGGAGCACAGATACGCAGTATTTT. It encodes CASTQLWSTDTQYF.